The T cell receptor (beta chain) under discussion was sequenced for a study of somatic mutations in cytotoxic T cells in rheumatoid arthritis. Overall study context: Sorting by flow gave nearly 100% purity for some V beta antibody-stained T-cell populations, including V beta1+ cells sequenced for TCRB. The study's findings and limits: The study found that the largest CD8+ clone exceeded 20% of CD8+ cells in about an eighth of the roughly 65 patients. It was in rheumatoid arthritis patients, but not in healthy controls, that CD8+ clonality increased with age.

The table came from immunoSEQ multiplex PCR; TCRdb's copy has only in-frame clones and leaves some out. In the table there are tens of thousands of clones, over 80% of which are singletons. Worth noting for this clone: No antigen is known for it.

The CDR3 is 15 residues long. Germline V lookup: CDR1 SGHVS, CDR2 FNYEAQ. Trimming shortened V by 1 base and J by 13 bases, and 23 bases separated the two germline ends. What was sequenced was CD8+ T cells sorted from blood. The clonotype was recovered from a man over 45 in good health. The genes are TRBV7-6 and TRBJ2-7, with D maybe TRBD2 (6 bases). The CDR3 DNA sequence: TGTGCCAGCAGCTTAGGGGGGGTCAGTAATCCGATCTTATACTTC. Translation gives CASSLGGVSNPILYF.